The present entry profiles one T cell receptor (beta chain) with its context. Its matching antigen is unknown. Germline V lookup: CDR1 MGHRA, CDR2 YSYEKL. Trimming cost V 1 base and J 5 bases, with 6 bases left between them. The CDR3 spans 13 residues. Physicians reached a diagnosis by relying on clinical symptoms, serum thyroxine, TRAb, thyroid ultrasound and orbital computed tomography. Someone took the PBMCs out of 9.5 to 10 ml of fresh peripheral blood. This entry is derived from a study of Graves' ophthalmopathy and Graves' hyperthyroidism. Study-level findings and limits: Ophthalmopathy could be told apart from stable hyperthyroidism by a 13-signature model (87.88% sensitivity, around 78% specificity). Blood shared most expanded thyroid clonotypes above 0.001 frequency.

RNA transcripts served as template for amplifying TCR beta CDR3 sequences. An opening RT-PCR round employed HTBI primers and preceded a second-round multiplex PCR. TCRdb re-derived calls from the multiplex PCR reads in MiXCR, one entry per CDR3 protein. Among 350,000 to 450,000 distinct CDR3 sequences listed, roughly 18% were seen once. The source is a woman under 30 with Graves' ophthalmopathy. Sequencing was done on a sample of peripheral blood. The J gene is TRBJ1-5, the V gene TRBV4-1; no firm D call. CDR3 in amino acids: CASSQVVYQPQHF. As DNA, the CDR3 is TGCGCCAGCAGCCAAGTTGTTTATCAGCCCCAGCATTTT.